The 5 T cell receptor beta chains in this list originate from one sample, sequenced in a study of T cells expressing NK-cell markers. TCRdb reprocessed the 5' RACE reads and keeps a single row for each CDR3 protein, giving no DNA. Recorded for this sample: 150,000 or so distinct CDR3 sequences. The sequenced sample consisted of blood T cells: a sorted CD56 or NKG2C T cell subset, CD4+ or CD8+ T cells, or bulk PBMC T cells (not recorded which). The receptors were gathered from a woman in her 50s in good health.

V usage is TRBV12-3 or TRBV12-4 and J usage is TRBJ1-1; the D gene TCRdb calls, TRBD1, cannot be checked with no DNA. The CDR3 contains 16 residues. The CDR3: CASSPDRGTPNTEAFF.

J is TRBJ2-3 and V is TRBV3-1; the TCRdb call, TRBD2, lacks DNA for checking. Germline V gene sequence: CDR1 LGHDT, CDR2 YNNKEL (reference sequence). The CDR3 contains 17 residues. CDR3 region: CASSQVSGTSYADTQYF.

The chain uses TRBV6-1 and TRBJ1-4. The germline CDR1 and CDR2 sequences are MNHNS and SASEGT. The CDR3 extends over 13 amino acids. CDR3 protein: CASSDPTNEKLFF.

The V call is TRBV12-3 or TRBV12-4, the J call TRBJ1-1; the D gene TCRdb calls, TRBD1, cannot be checked with no DNA. The CDR3 totals 13 residues. CDR3 region: CASSFPPSTDFFF.

The chain carries TRBV4-1 and TRBJ2-2; the TRBD1 assignment by TCRdb is unverifiable without DNA. The CDR3 covers 17 residues. Per the germline V gene, CDR1 is MGHRA and CDR2 is YSYEKL. CDR3 loop: CASSQDERTLNTGELFF.